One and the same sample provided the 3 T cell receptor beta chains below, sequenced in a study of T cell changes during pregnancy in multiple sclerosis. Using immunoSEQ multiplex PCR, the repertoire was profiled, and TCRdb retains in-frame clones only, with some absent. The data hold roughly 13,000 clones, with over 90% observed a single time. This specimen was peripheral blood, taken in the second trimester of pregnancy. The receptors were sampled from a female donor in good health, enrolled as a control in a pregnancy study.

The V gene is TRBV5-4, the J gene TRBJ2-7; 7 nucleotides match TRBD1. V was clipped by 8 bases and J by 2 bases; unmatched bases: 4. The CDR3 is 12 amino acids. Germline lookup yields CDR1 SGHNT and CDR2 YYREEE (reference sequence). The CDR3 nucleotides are TGTGCCAGTTCTACAGGGGCCTACGAGCAGTACTTC. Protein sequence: CASSTGAYEQYF. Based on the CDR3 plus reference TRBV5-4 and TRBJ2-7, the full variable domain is ETGVTQSPTHLIKTRGQQVTLRCSSQSGHNTVSWYQQALGQGPQFIFQYYREEENGRGNFPPRFSGLQFPNYSSELNVNALELDDSALYLCASSTGAYEQYFGPGTRLTVT.

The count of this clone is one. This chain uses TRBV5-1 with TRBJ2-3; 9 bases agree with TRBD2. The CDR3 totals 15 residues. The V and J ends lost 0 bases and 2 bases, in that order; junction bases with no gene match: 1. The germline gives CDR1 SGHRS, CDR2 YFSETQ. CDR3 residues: CASSLGLAVTDTQYF. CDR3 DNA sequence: TGCGCCAGCAGCTTGGGACTAGCGGTCACAGATACGCAGTATTTT.

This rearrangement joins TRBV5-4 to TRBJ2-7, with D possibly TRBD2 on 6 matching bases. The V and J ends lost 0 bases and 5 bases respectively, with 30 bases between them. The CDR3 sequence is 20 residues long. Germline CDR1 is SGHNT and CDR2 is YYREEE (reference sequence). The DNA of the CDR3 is TGTGCCAGCAGCTTGGCCCCTATCTTCCTCCGTGGGACTTCCGCCGACGAGCAGTACTTC. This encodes CASSLAPIFLRGTSADEQYF.